This T cell receptor beta chain is from a study of T cell repertoires in cytomegalovirus infection. Study-level information: Through public TCR beta signatures, both CMV infection and matching HLA type were indicated. Findings and caveats of the study: HLA-C-restricted CMV-specific TCR beta clonotypes prevailed in the ex vivo response. Of the TCR beta families, the public ones yielded a cumulative frequency that identified carriers of CMV plus the relevant HLA.

As for this clonotype: Its antigen remains unidentified. The germline gene is not matched at one end of the junction; a read error may be the cause.

TCRdb re-called the reads with MiXCR, one entry per CDR3 protein. The sample has over 150,000 distinct CDR3 sequences, about 18% seen once. The CDR3 has 16 residues. The germline CDR1 and CDR2 sequences are MNHNS and SASEGT. The chain has TRBV6-1 and TRBJ2-5, with 8 positions matching TRBD2. The clonotype originates from a human donor in good health (CMV status not recorded). Some clones in this sample may be carry-over from other donors' samples. Sequenced sample: CD8+ T cells from PBMCs. For the CDR3, the DNA is TGTGCCAGCAGCGAAGAGGAGCGGGGGCTCTGGGAGACCCAGTACTTC. Residues: CASSEEERGLWETQYF.